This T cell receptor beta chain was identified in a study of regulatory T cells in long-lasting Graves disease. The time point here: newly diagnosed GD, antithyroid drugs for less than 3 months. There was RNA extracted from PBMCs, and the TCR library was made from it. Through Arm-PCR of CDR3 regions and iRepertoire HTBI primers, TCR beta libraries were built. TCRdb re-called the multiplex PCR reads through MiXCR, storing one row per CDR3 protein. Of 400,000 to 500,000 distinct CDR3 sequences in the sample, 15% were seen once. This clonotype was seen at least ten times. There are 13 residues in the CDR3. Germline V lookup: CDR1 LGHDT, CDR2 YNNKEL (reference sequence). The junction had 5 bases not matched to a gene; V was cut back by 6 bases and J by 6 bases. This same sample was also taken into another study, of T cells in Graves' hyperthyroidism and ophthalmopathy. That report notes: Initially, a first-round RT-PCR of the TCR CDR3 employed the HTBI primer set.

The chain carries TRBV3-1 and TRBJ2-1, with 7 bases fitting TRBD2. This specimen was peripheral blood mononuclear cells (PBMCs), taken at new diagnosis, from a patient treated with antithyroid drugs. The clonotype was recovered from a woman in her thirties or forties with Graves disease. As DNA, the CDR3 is TGTGCCAGCAGTAGGACTAGTTCCAATGAGCAGTTCTTC. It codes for CASSRTSSNEQFF.